This TCR beta chain came from a study of CXCR3-negative and CXCR3-positive naive CD8 T cells. Notes on the study in general: TRB CDR3s were more hydrophobic in CXCR3-positive than in CXCR3-negative naive cells.

Notes on this clonotype: The target antigen is unknown.

UMI-tagged TRB cDNA libraries were built via 5' RACE. TCRdb re-called the 5' RACE reads, yielding one record per CDR3 amino acid sequence without DNA. This sample's table reports 50,000 to 60,000 distinct CDR3 sequences. The CDR3 covers 13 residues. CDR1 SGHDT and CDR2 YYEEEE come from the germline V gene. The source material was naive CXCR3- CD8+ T cells from blood. Subset in this sample: CD45RO-CCR7+CD27+CD95- naive CD8+ T cells lacking CXCR3 (TNR3-). The V gene is TRBV5-6, the J gene TRBJ2-7. This sequence originates from a human donor in good health. Some clones in this sample may be carry-over from other donors' samples. CDR3: CASSLDLSYEQYF.